The 10 T cell receptor beta chains presented below share a single source sample, sequenced in a study of cytomegalovirus exposure and HLA in healthy donors. The PCR ran on 60 Vbeta and 13 Jbeta primers. Sequenced by immunoSEQ multiplex PCR; TCRdb stores in-frame clones only, minus some. The repertoire shows 30,000 to 35,000 clones; the top ten hold under 4%. Specimen: PBMCs. Receptors were obtained from a middle-aged woman in good health and CMV-seropositive.

The J gene is TRBJ1-3, the V gene TRBV6-1; D unresolved. The CDR3 totals 11 residues. V gave up 7 bases and J gave up 1 base, with 2 bases separating them. The germline V gene has CDR1 MNHNS and CDR2 SASEGT. This chain's CDR3 is CASTSGNTIYF. CDR3 in DNA: TGTGCCAGCACGTCTGGAAACACCATATATTTT.

The CDR3 spells CASSPTGGADYGYTF. In DNA, the CDR3 is TGTGCCAGCTCCCCCACCGGCGGGGCCGACTATGGCTACACCTTC. The chain couples TRBV18 to TRBJ1-2; D possibly corresponds to TRBD1 (5 bases). Trimming shortened V by 6 bases and J by 3 bases, and 17 bases separated the two germline ends. Germline V gene data show CDR1 as KGHSH and CDR2 as LQKENI. CDR3 length equals 15 residues.

The rearrangement links TRBV6-6 to TRBJ2-7; 9 bases align to TRBD1. J was trimmed by 3 bases and V by 3 bases; bases with no gene match: 6. The CDR3 is 15 residues long. Germline CDR1 is MNHNY and CDR2 is SVGAGI (reference sequence). The CDR3 spells CASSYPGQGNYEQYF. DNA of the CDR3: TGTGCCAGCAGTTATCCCGGACAGGGGAACTACGAGCAGTACTTC.

The genes are TRBV18 and TRBJ2-7; 7 bases align to TRBD2. From germline, CDR1 is KGHSH and CDR2 LQKENI. This CDR3 comprises 13 residues. After removal of 4 bases from V and 7 bases from J, the junction contained 7 bases not matched to a gene. The CDR3: CASSLGPGGEQYF. The CDR3 bases are TGTGCCAGCTCACTAGGTCCGGGAGGAGAGCAGTACTTC.

The chain recombines TRBV19 with TRBJ2-7, with D possibly being TRBD2 (6 bases). There are 15 residues in the CDR3. The V gene lost 4 bases and the J gene lost 0 bases, with 13 bases spanning the gap. Germline V gene sequence: CDR1 LNHDA, CDR2 SQIVND (reference sequence). DNA for the CDR3: TGTGCCAGTAGTAGGGGACTTCTATACTCCTACGAGCAGTACTTC. Translating it yields CASSRGLLYSYEQYF.

The gene calls are TRBV2 and TRBJ1-1; D ambiguous. The CDR3 totals 13 residues. V lost 2 bases and J 1 base, leaving 5 bases between the germline ends. CDR1 is SNHLY and CDR2 is FYNNEI in the germline V gene. CDR3 DNA sequence: TGTGCCAGCAGTGAAAACAAGAACACTGAAGCTTTCTTT. Encoded protein: CASSENKNTEAFF.

Regarding this clone: Germline and junction disagree at one end, which may indicate a read error. This sequence joins TRBV18 and TRBJ1-3, with D perhaps matching TRBD1 (6 bases). Germline V CDR1 and CDR2: KGHSH, LQKENI. This CDR3 comprises 16 residues. CDR3 amino acids: CASSPEDSTSGNNIYF. The CDR3 bases are TGTGCCAGCTCACCAGAGGACAGCACCTCTGGAAACAACATATATTTT.

This sequence joins TRBV30 and TRBJ1-5; D perhaps matches TRBD1 (6 bases). Germline CDR1 GTSNPN, CDR2 SVGIG (reference sequence). Trimming pared 5 bases from V and 0 bases from J, leaving 8 bases between. The CDR3 extends over 13 amino acids. The CDR3 bases are TGTGCCTGGGCAGGGGTTAGCAATCAGCCCCAGCATTTT. Amino acid sequence: CAWAGVSNQPQHF.

This sequence joins TRBV7-8 and TRBJ2-1; 7 nucleotides agree with TRBD2. Looked up from germline, CDR1 is SGHVS and CDR2 is FQNEAQ. The CDR3 loop spans 14 amino acids. V lost 4 bases to trimming and J lost 5 bases; unmatched junction nucleotides: 5. CDR3: CASSYSGGHNEQFF. CDR3 sequence (DNA): TGTGCCAGCAGCTATTCGGGGGGTCACAATGAGCAGTTCTTC.

The V gene is TRBV6-1, the J gene TRBJ2-7; possibly TRBD1 for D (6 bases). Germline V gene lookup returns CDR1 MNHNS and CDR2 SASEGT. V was cut by 6 bases and J by 3 bases, with 12 bases left in between. The CDR3 runs to 13 residues. The CDR3 loop is CASSGTLNYEQYF. The CDR3 nucleotides read TGTGCCAGCAGCGGGACACTAAACTACGAGCAGTACTTC.